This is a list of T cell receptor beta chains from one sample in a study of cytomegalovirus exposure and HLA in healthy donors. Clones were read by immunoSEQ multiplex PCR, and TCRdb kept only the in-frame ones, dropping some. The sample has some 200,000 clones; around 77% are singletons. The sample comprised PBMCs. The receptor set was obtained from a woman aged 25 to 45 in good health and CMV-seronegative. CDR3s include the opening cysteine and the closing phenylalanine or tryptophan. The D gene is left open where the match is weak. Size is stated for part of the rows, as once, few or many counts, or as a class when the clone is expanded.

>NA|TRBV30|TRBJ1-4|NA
TGTGCCTGGAGCGCGAGGGGGGGCCGGACTAATGAAAAACTGTTTTTT
CAWSARGGRTNEKLFF
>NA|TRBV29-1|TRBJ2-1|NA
TGCAGCTCCTATTACAATGAGCAGTTCTTC
CSSYYNEQFF
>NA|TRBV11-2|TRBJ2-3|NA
TGTGCCAGCAGGGATCCTACGCGGAGCACAGATACGCAGTATTTT
CASRDPTRSTDTQYF
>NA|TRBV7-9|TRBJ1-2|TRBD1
TGTGCCAGCAGCTTAGGGGACAGGGAGTATGGCTACCCCTTC
CASSLGDREYGYPF
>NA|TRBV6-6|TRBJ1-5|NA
TGTGCCAGCAGTTACATAAATCAGCCCCAGCATTTT
CASSYINQPQHF
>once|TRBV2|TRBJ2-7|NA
TGTGCCAGCAGTGAGTTGGAGGGCGGGGAGATCCCATACGAGCAGTACTTC
CASSELEGGEIPYEQYF
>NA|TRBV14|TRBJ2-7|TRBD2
TGTGCCAGCAGCGTACTAGCGGGAGCACGGTTCGAGCAGTACTTC
CASSVLAGARFEQYF
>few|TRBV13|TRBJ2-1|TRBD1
TGTGCCAGCAGCTCTTCAAACCCGGGACAGGGGCCATACAATGAGCAGTTCTTC
CASSSSNPGQGPYNEQFF
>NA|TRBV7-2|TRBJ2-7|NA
TGTGCCAGCAGCTTGGCTTTACAGGGTTTCGTATACGAGCAGTACTTC
CASSLALQGFVYEQYF
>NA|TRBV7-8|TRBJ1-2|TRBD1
TGTGCCAGCAGCATCGACAGGGTGAATTATGGCTACACCTTC
CASSIDRVNYGYTF
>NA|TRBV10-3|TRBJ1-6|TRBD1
TGTGCCACTGCGAAGGGACAGGGAGATTATAATTCACCCCTCCACTTT
CATAKGQGDYNSPLHF
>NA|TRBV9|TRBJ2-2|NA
TGTGCCAGCAGCCCCTTGGGCGGGGGCGGAACCGGGGAGCTGTTTTTT
CASSPLGGGGTGELFF
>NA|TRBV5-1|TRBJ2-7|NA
TGCGCCAGCAGCTTGGATTGGGACAAGACCTACGAGCAGTACTTC
CASSLDWDKTYEQYF
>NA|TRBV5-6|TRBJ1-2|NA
TGTGCCAGCAGCTTGACAGGGTTTCTAAATGGCTACACCTTC
CASSLTGFLNGYTF
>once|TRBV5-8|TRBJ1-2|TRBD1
TGTGCCAGCAGCTTGGAGAGACGGACAGGGAACACCTTC
CASSLERRTGNTF
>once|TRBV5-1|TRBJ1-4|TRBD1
TGCGCCAGCAGCAATACCGGGACAGCTAATGAAAAACTGTTTTTT
CASSNTGTANEKLFF
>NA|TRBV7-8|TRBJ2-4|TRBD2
TGTGCCAGCAGCTTAGCCGTGCGGGGGGCCAAAAACATTCAGTACTTC
CASSLAVRGAKNIQYF
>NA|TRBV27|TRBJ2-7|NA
TGTGCCAGCAGTTTAAGAGGGGACTCCTACGAGCAGTACTTC
CASSLRGDSYEQYF
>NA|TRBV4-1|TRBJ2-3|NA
TGCGCCAGCAGCCAAGCTGATACGCAGTATTTT
CASSQADTQYF
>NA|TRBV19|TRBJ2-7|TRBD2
TGTGCCAGTAGTATAGATGGGCGGGAGAACTACGAGCAGTACTTC
CASSIDGRENYEQYF
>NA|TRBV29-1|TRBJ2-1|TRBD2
TGCAGCGTTGAAGGAGGTAGCGGGAGGGACAATGAGCAGTTCTTC
CSVEGGSGRDNEQFF
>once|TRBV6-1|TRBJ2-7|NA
TGTGCCAGCAGAGCTGGGGAGCGCGGTGGTCGTGAGCAGTACTTC
CASRAGERGGREQYF
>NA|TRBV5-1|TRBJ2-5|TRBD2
TGCGCCAGCAGCTTTCTAGCGGGAGGGCTACCGCTCCAAGAGACCCAGTACTTC
CASSFLAGGLPLQETQYF
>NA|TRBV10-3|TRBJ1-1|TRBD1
TGTGCCATCAGGGGGACAGGAGAAGCTTTCTTT
CAIRGTGEAFF
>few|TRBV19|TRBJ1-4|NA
TGTGCCAGTAGTATCCGGGGGTTTAATGAAAAACTGTTTTTT
CASSIRGFNEKLFF
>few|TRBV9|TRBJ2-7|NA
TGTGCCAGCGGGAGCGGGTCTCACGAGCAGTACTTC
CASGSGSHEQYF
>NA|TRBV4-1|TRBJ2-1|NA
TGCGCCAGCAGCCGAACCAAGGGGGATGAGCAGTTCTTC
CASSRTKGDEQFF
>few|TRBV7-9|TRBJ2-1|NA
TGTGCCAGCAGCTTAGCGTGGCATGGGGCAGGGGGGCTCAATGAGCAGTTCTTC
CASSLAWHGAGGLNEQFF
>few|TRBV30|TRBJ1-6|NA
TGTGCCTGGAGTGAAGGGGTGAATTCACCCCTCCACTTT
CAWSEGVNSPLHF
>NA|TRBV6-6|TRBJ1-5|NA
TGTGCCAGCAGTTACCAGGGTCTTCAGCCCCAGCATTTT
CASSYQGLQPQHF
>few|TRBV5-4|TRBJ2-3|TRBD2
TGTGCCAGCAGCTCATTAGCGGGAAAAACAGATACGCAGTATTTT
CASSSLAGKTDTQYF
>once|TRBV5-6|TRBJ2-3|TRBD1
TGTGCCAGCAGCCGGCCCACAGGGGGAACAGATACGCAGTATTTT
CASSRPTGGTDTQYF
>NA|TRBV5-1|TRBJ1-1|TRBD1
TGCGCCAGCAGAGGGACAGGGGACACTGAAGCTTTCTTT
CASRGTGDTEAFF
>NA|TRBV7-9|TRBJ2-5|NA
TGTGCCAGCAGCTTACCAAATTTAGGGGGGACCCAGTACTTC
CASSLPNLGGTQYF
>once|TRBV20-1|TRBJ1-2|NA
TGCAGTGCTAGGGGTCCTAGGGGCTACACCTTC
CSARGPRGYTF
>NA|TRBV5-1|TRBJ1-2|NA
TGCGCCAGCAGCTTGGCCCGTACAGGAGCTAACTATGGCTACACCTTC
CASSLARTGANYGYTF
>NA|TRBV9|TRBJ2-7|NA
TGTGCCAGCAGTCCTCGGGTGGGTTACGAGCAGTACTTC
CASSPRVGYEQYF
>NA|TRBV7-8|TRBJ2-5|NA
TGTGCCAGCAGCTCAAAAGCGTTGGAGACCCAGTACTTC
CASSSKALETQYF
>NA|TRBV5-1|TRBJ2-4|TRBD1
TGCGCCAGCAGCTTGGGACAGGGGTCGGCCAAAAACATTCAGTACTTC
CASSLGQGSAKNIQYF
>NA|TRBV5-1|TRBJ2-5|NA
TGCGCCAGCACCTACTCAGAGACCCAGTACTTC
CASTYSETQYF
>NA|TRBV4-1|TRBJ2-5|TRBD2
TGCGCCAGCAGCCAGTCCCCCACTAGCGGGAGATGGGAGACCCAGTACTTC
CASSQSPTSGRWETQYF
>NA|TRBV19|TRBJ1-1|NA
TGTGCCAGTAGTATCGGGAGGACTGAAGCTTTCTTT
CASSIGRTEAFF
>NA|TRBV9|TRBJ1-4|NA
TGTGCCAGCAGCGTAGGGGCAGCTAATGAAAAACTGTTTTTT
CASSVGAANEKLFF
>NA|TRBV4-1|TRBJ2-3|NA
TGCGCCAGCAGCCTAATAAATCCAGATACGCAGTATTTT
CASSLINPDTQYF
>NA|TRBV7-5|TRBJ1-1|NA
TGTGCCAGAAGCTTAGACCCGAAGGGACAGGAGAGATTGAACACTGAAGCTTTCTTT
CARSLDPKGQERLNTEAFF
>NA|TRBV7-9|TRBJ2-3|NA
TGTGCCAGCAGCCTAACGGCAGGGTCAGATACGCAGTATTTT
CASSLTAGSDTQYF
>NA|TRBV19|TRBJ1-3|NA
TGTGCCAGTAGTATTTCAGGGGTCGGAAACACCATATATTTT
CASSISGVGNTIYF
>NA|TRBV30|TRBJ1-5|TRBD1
TGTGCCTGGAGTTACCATCGACAGGGGCGGGGTCGTAGCAATCAGCCCCAGCATTTT
CAWSYHRQGRGRSNQPQHF
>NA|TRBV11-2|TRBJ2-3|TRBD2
TGTGCCAGCAGTCCACCCCTACTAGCGGGACTCACGCAGTATTTT
CASSPPLLAGLTQYF
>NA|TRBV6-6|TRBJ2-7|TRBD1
TGTGCCAGCAGCATAGGCCTGCGACAGGGCTACGAGCAGTACTTC
CASSIGLRQGYEQYF
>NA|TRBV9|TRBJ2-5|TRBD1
TGTGCCAGCAGCGTGGGACAGCAAGAGACCCAGTACTTC
CASSVGQQETQYF
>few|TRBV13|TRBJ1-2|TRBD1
TGTGCCAGCAGCTCGACAGGGCTCTATGGCTACACCTTC
CASSSTGLYGYTF
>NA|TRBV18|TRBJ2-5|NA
TGTGCCAGCTCACTCAGGTCAACCCAAGAGACCCAGTACTTC
CASSLRSTQETQYF
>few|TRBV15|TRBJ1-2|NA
TGTGCCACCAGCAGAGATATCCGCAGTCATAACTACACCTTC
CATSRDIRSHNYTF
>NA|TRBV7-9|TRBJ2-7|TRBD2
TGTGCCAGCAGCCGGACTAGCGGCTACGAGCAGTACTTC
CASSRTSGYEQYF
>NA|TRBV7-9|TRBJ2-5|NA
TGTGCCAGCAGACAAGCAGGTTATCAAGAGACCCAGTACTTC
CASRQAGYQETQYF
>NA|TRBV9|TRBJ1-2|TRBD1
TGTGCCAGCAGCAGATGGACAGGGGGCGCCTATGGCTACACCTTC
CASSRWTGGAYGYTF
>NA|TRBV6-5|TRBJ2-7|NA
TGTGCCAGCAGTTATAGGGCGGGGACCTACGAGCAGTACTTC
CASSYRAGTYEQYF